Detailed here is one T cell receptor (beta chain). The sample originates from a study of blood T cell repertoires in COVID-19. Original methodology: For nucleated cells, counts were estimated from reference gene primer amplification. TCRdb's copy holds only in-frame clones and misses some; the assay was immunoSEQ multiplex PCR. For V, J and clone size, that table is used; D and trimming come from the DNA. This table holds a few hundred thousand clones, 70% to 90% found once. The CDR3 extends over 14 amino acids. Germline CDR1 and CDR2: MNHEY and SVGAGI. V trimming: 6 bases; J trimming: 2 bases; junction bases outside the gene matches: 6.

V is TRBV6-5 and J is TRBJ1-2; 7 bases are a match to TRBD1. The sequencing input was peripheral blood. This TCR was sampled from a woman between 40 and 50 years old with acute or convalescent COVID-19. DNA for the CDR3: TGTGCCAGCAGCCGACAGGGTTCCAACTATGGCTACACCTTC. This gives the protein CASSRQGSNYGYTF.